This T cell receptor beta chain was sequenced during a study of T cells in Graves' hyperthyroidism and ophthalmopathy. General study results and limits: Most thyroid-expanded clonotypes above 0.001 were also found in blood.

Worth noting for this clonotype: Its antigen is unknown.

PBMCs were obtained from 10 ml fresh peripheral blood. Amplification of TCR beta CDR3 regions used RNA as the template. When the TCR CDR3 underwent first-round RT-PCR, the HTBI primer set was used. From the multiplex PCR reads, TCRdb called clonotypes with MiXCR, one entry per CDR3 protein. The sample carries a few hundred thousand distinct CDR3 sequences, 15% to 19% recorded once. The CDR3 is made up of 15 amino acids. Losses at the gene ends were 3 bases for V and 8 bases for J; bases not matched to a gene: 9. CDR1 is SEHNR and CDR2 is FQNEAQ in the germline V gene (reference sequence). The receptor was derived from a woman aged 25 to 39 with Graves' hyperthyroidism. The chain links TRBV7-9 to TRBJ2-4; 8 nucleotides line up with TRBD1. The sample comprised blood. This CDR3 is CASSFRQGSGDIQYF. In DNA form, the CDR3 reads TGTGCCAGCAGCTTCCGACAGGGGTCGGGAGACATTCAGTACTTC.